This TCR beta chain stems from a study of cytomegalovirus exposure and HLA in healthy donors. Findings and limits, study-wide: It has been reported that TCR beta sequences accurately predicted the HLA-A and HLA-B alleles of most subjects. The study labeled 150 to 200 TCR beta chains cytomegalovirus-associated.

The PCR employed 60 Vbeta primers together with 13 Jbeta primers. The protocol was immunoSEQ multiplex PCR, while the TCRdb copy is restricted to in-frame clones and leaves out a portion. The table lists about 85,000 clones, around four fifths of them singletons. CDR1 SGHDN and CDR2 FVKESK come from the germline V gene. V lost 4 bases and J lost 2; bases outside the gene matches: 1. This CDR3 is built from 14 residues. This clone came up once. No antigen is known for it. The sequence derives from a boy aged 10-17 years in good health and CMV-seronegative. Sequencing was performed on PBMCs. The chain recombines TRBV14 with TRBJ2-7, with 11 bases lining up with TRBD2. CDR3 in DNA: TGTGCCAGCAGCCTAGCGGGAGGGACCTACGAGCAGTACTTC. This gives the protein CASSLAGGTYEQYF.